The 28 T cell receptor beta chains reported below all come from one sample, sequenced in a study of T cells in localized non-small cell lung cancer. The protocol was immunoSEQ multiplex PCR, while the TCRdb copy is restricted to in-frame clones and leaves out a portion. The data show about 2,500 clones, with roughly two fifths seen just once and 12% held by the top ten. The sample was lung tumor tissue, taken before any cancer treatment. The source of these receptors is a male donor older than 55 with stage I squamous cell lung carcinoma.

This sequence joins TRBV18 and TRBJ1-5; 7 positions agree with TRBD1. Germline V gene lookup returns CDR1 KGHSH and CDR2 LQKENI. The CDR3 has 16 residues. With 3 bases clipped from V and 0 bases from J, the junction kept 5 bases outside the gene matches. CDR3 amino acids: CASSPFRTGSNQPQHF. CDR3 bases: TGTGCCAGCTCACCCTTTAGGACAGGTAGCAATCAGCCCCAGCATTTT.

The chain employs TRBV11-3 and TRBJ1-3, with D possibly TRBD1 on 5 matching bases. Germline V gene sequence: CDR1 SGHNT, CDR2 YENEEA. Trimming pared 1 base from V and 0 bases from J, leaving 13 bases between. This CDR3 is built from 17 residues. CDR3 region: CASSLGPGGASGNTIYF. Here the CDR3 DNA reads TGTGCCAGCAGCTTAGGCCCGGGAGGGGCCTCTGGAAACACCATATATTTT.

This clone has a handful of counts. The rearrangement uses TRBV1 and TRBJ1-6; the table's D call, TRBD1, has no DNA check behind it. TRBV1 is a listed pseudogene. The CDR3 extends over 15 amino acids. In nucleotides, the CDR3 is TGCGCCAGCAGCCTGGAAGGCAGGGATAATTCACCCCTCCACTTT. As protein: CASSLEGRDNSPLHF.

The V call is TRBV6-8, the J call TRBJ1-2, with D maybe TRBD1 (6 bases). The germline CDR1 and CDR2 sequences are MNHGY and SAAAGT. The CDR3 is 13 amino acids. V lost 10 bases to trimming and J lost 3 bases, with 15 bases between them. CDR3 residues: CATRQDLDYGYTF. As DNA, the CDR3 is TGTGCCACCAGACAGGACCTAGACTATGGCTACACCTTC.

V is TRBV9 and J is TRBJ2-5; a possible D gene is TRBD1 (6 bases). Germline V gene lookup returns CDR1 SGDLS and CDR2 YYNGEE. This CDR3 has 15 amino acids. V lost 4 bases, J lost 2 bases, and 15 bases lay in between. The CDR3: CASSLRTDFQETQYF. The CDR3 DNA is TGTGCCAGCAGCTTGCGGACAGATTTTCAAGAGACCCAGTACTTC.

The V and J genes are TRBV29-1 and TRBJ2-4; D might be TRBD1 or TRBD2, each matching 6 bases. The germline gives CDR1 SQVTM, CDR2 ANQGSEA. The CDR3 has 12 residues. Trimming removed 6 bases at V and 9 bases at J, with 15 bases between. In DNA form, the CDR3 reads TGCAGCGTGGCCCTACAGGGAGGCATTCAGTACTTC. Its protein is CSVALQGGIQYF.

This chain joins TRBV11-3 and TRBJ1-1; the D gene is possibly TRBD1 (5 bases). The V gene's germline CDR1 is SGHNT and CDR2 YENEEA. The CDR3 is made up of 16 amino acids. The V gene lost 6 bases and the J gene lost 1 base, with 18 bases spanning the gap. The CDR3 DNA follows: TGTGCCAGCAGGGGACGGTCAGGGCCAGGGAACACTGAAGCTTTCTTT. Translated, it gives CASRGRSGPGNTEAFF.

This clone has more than one count but fewer than ten. The DNA for the CDR3 is TGTGCCAGCAGCTTGGGACAGGAATACACTGAAGCTTTCTTT. It codes for CASSLGQEYTEAFF. The rearrangement links TRBV7-1 to TRBJ1-1, with 8 bases fitting TRBD1. TRBV7-1 is an ORF, with its function uncertain. The CDR3 extends over 14 amino acids. With 4 bases clipped from V and 3 bases from J, the junction kept 4 bases outside the gene matches.

The V and J genes are TRBV10-2 and TRBJ2-7; TRBD2 matches 8 bases. The germline V gene has CDR1 WSHSY and CDR2 SAAADI. CDR3 length: 16 amino acids. Trimming at V came to 4 bases and at J to 2 bases, leaving 10 bases not matched to a gene. The CDR3 DNA is TGCGCCAGCAGTGGGCCGCGGGGGGCGATTGCCTACGAGCAGTACTTC. As protein: CASSGPRGAIAYEQYF.

This clone has just one count. The V gene is TRBV30, the J gene TRBJ1-4, with D unclear. From germline, CDR1 is GTSNPN and CDR2 SVGIG (reference sequence). Trimming removed 3 bases from V and 5 bases from J, with 4 bases in between. The CDR3 is made up of 11 amino acids. The CDR3 coding sequence is TGTGCCTGGAGGGACAATGAAAAACTGTTTTTT. Translated, it gives CAWRDNEKLFF.

This clone was seen only a few times. CDR3 coding DNA: TGTGCCACAACCTACGGGACTAGCGGGCAAGAGACCCAGTACTTC. Translating it yields CATTYGTSGQETQYF. The chain combines TRBV12-2 with TRBJ2-5; the table's D call, TRBD2, has no DNA check behind it. TRBV12-2 is annotated as a pseudogene. The CDR3 has 15 amino acids.

This clone appeared a single time. V gene TRBV18 combines with J gene TRBJ1-2, with D hard to call. Trimming took off 6 bases at V and 11 bases at J, with 19 bases between the two ends. This CDR3 region has 13 residues. Germline CDR1 and CDR2: KGHSH and LQKENI. CDR3 in DNA: TGTGCCAGCTCTCCAGGCGGGGAGGGAGGTTACACCTTC. Its protein product is CASSPGGEGGYTF.

This clone is deemed medium-sized. J is TRBJ2-5 and V is TRBV9; D is possibly TRBD1 or TRBD2 (7 bases each). The CDR3 covers 16 residues. With 0 bases removed from V and 2 bases from J, the gap between germline ends came to 14 bases. Germline CDR1 is SGDLS and CDR2 is YYNGEE. The CDR3 protein is CASSVGNRGGQETQYF. CDR3 in DNA: TGTGCCAGCAGCGTAGGGAACAGGGGAGGGCAAGAGACCCAGTACTTC.

V and J are TRBV10-1 and TRBJ2-7; TRBD1 is a possible D gene (6 bases). There are 13 residues in the CDR3. Germline V gene sequence: CDR1 WNHNN, CDR2 SYGVQD (reference sequence). Trimming stripped 6 bases from V and 4 bases from J, with 13 bases between. CDR3 residues: CASSRDNNYEQYF. CDR3 in DNA: TGCGCCAGCAGCCGGGACAACAATTACGAGCAGTACTTC.

The chain combines TRBV14 with TRBJ2-5; 12 bases agree with TRBD2. In germline, CDR1 is SGHDN, CDR2 FVKESK. J gave up 3 bases and V 4 bases, and 6 bases lay outside the gene matches. The CDR3 is made up of 16 amino acids. The CDR3 DNA reads as TGTGCCAGCAGCCCCCTCCGACTAGCGGGGGAAGAGACCCAGTACTTC. It encodes CASSPLRLAGEETQYF.

The rearrangement joins TRBV12-5 to TRBJ1-2; the match to TRBD1 covers 12 bases. Germline values: CDR1 LGHNT, CDR2 FRNRAP. The CDR3 extends over 13 amino acids. The J segment lost 7 bases and the V segment lost 11 bases, leaving 8 bases of the junction unmatched. CDR3 protein: CALRDRGLGGYTF. The CDR3 bases are TGTGCTCTCCGGGACAGGGGGCTGGGTGGCTACACCTTC. Combining the CDR3 with reference TRBV12-5 and TRBJ1-2 gives the whole variable domain DARVTQTPRHKVTEMGQEVTMRCQPILGHNTVFWYRQTMMQGLELLAYFRNRAPLDDSGMPKDRFSAEMPDATLATLKIQPSEPRDSAVYFCALRDRGLGGYTFGSGTRLTVV.

The chain uses TRBV6-8 and TRBJ1-5; 9 bases agree with TRBD1. The CDR3 length is 14 residues. CDR1 is MNHGY, CDR2 SAAAGT, per germline. V lost 5 bases to trimming and J lost 7 bases; unmatched junction nucleotides: 6. CDR3 region: CASSGDRVKQPQHF. The CDR3 region has the DNA TGTGCCAGCAGTGGGGACAGGGTGAAACAGCCCCAGCATTTT.

The chain joins TRBV19 to TRBJ2-7; a possible D gene is TRBD1 (5 bases). Between the trimmed V and J ends, which lost 1 base and 5 bases, there was a span of 15 bases. In germline, CDR1 is LNHDA, CDR2 SQIVND (reference sequence). There are 15 residues in the CDR3. The CDR3 sequence: CASSIVLVRANEQYF. The DNA of the CDR3 is TGTGCCAGTAGTATAGTGTTGGTCAGGGCCAACGAGCAGTACTTC.

V and J are TRBV12-5 and TRBJ1-6; maybe TRBD1 (5 bases). This CDR3 has 14 residues. The germline CDR1 and CDR2 sequences are LGHNT and FRNRAP. V shed 5 bases and J shed 5 bases, with 10 bases lying between them. The CDR3 spells CASGPTAHNSPLHF. CDR3 DNA: TGTGCTAGTGGTCCGACAGCGCATAATTCACCCCTCCACTTT.

This clone counts as medium-sized. The chain couples TRBV6-8 to TRBJ1-2, with D maybe TRBD1 (6 bases). The CDR3 extends over 16 amino acids. Looked up from germline, CDR1 is MNHGY and CDR2 is SAAAGT. Trimming shortened V by 0 bases and J by 8 bases, and 19 bases separated the two germline ends. This chain's CDR3 is CASSYSSIRGLRGYTF. The CDR3 DNA sequence: TGTGCCAGCAGTTACTCGAGTATCAGGGGCCTGAGGGGCTACACCTTC.

This clone is medium-sized in the sample. V is TRBV6-8 and J is TRBJ1-6; D remains ambiguous. The germline V and J ends were trimmed by 5 bases and 7 bases, with 9 bases remaining between them. The CDR3 is 13 amino acids. CDR1 and CDR2 (germline): MNHGY, SAAAGT. The chain's CDR3 is CASSGLRNSPLHF. The CDR3 DNA is TGTGCCAGCAGTGGGTTGAGGAATTCACCCCTCCACTTT.

The CDR3 DNA follows: TGTGCCAGCAGCGTAGTAGCGGGGCTGGATACGCAGTATTTT. The encoded protein is CASSVVAGLDTQYF. This chain connects TRBV9 to TRBJ2-3, with 8 nucleotides matching TRBD2. The CDR3 runs 14 residues. From germline, CDR1 is SGDLS and CDR2 YYNGEE. V shed 0 bases and J 6 bases; nucleotides not matched to a gene: 3. The variable domain in full, with the rest retrieved from reference TRBV9 and TRBJ2-3, is DSGVTQTPKHLITATGQRVTLRCSPRSGDLSVYWYQQSLDQGLQFLIQYYNGEERAKGNILERFSAQQFPDLHSELNLSSLELGDSALYFCASSVVAGLDTQYFGPGTRLTVL.

This chain uses TRBV14 with TRBJ1-2, with 7 bases fitting TRBD1. The germline gives CDR1 SGHDN, CDR2 FVKESK. The CDR3 consists of 15 residues. The trim removed 5 bases at V and 4 bases at J, leaving 10 bases unmatched. The chain's CDR3 is CASSARQGFGYGYTF. In nucleotides, the CDR3 is TGTGCCAGCAGCGCCCGACAGGGTTTTGGCTATGGCTACACCTTC.

This clone has a handful of counts. The rearrangement uses TRBV11-3 and TRBJ1-2, with 9 bases aligning to TRBD1. CDR1 SGHNT and CDR2 YENEEA come from the germline V gene. V dropped 6 bases and J dropped 2; count of bases not matched to a gene: 4. The CDR3 contains 14 residues. Here the CDR3 reads CASSPGTGNYGYTF. In DNA form, the CDR3 reads TGTGCCAGCAGTCCCGGGACAGGGAACTATGGCTACACCTTC.

V and J are TRBV30 and TRBJ1-4; no clear D gene. V lost 0 bases, J lost 4 bases, and 6 bases lay in between. From germline, CDR1 is GTSNPN and CDR2 SVGIG (reference sequence). This CDR3 has 13 amino acids. In nucleotides, the CDR3 is TGTGCCTGGAGTGTCACAGTTAATGAAAAACTGTTTTTT. Its translation is CAWSVTVNEKLFF.

The V gene is TRBV29-1, the J gene TRBJ2-1; 12 nucleotides agree with TRBD2. The CDR3 is 19 residues long. V trimming: 5 bases; J trimming: 0 bases; junction bases outside the gene matches: 14. Germline values: CDR1 SQVTM, CDR2 ANQGSEA. CDR3 protein: CSVPRLAGDFLSSYNEQFF. CDR3 sequence (DNA): TGCAGCGTTCCCCGACTAGCGGGGGATTTTCTGAGCTCCTACAATGAGCAGTTCTTC.

The J gene is TRBJ1-5, the V gene TRBV19; 9 bases line up with TRBD1. In germline, CDR1 is LNHDA, CDR2 SQIVND (reference sequence). CDR3 length equals 15 residues. J gave up 6 bases and V 5 bases, and 8 bases lay outside the gene matches. CDR3 region: CASSPGQGFTQPQHF. The CDR3 DNA sequence: TGTGCCAGTAGTCCGGGACAGGGATTTACTCAGCCCCAGCATTTT.

V and J are TRBV18 and TRBJ2-7, with no clear D. V dropped 4 bases and J dropped 1 base, with 11 bases sitting between them. The CDR3 loop spans 14 amino acids. Germline CDR1 and CDR2: KGHSH and LQKENI. CDR3 sequence: CASSRETSSYEQYF. The CDR3 DNA reads as TGTGCCAGCTCACGCGAGACAAGTTCCTACGAGCAGTACTTC.